These 5 T cell receptor beta chains were all obtained from the same sample, sequenced in a study of T cells after yellow fever vaccination. Each CDR3 protein gets one entry after TCRdb re-called the 5' RACE reads with MiXCR. The table has 510,000 or so distinct CDR3 sequences, approximately 21% seen once; the top ten hold more than 13%. This material consisted of PBMCs, taken 15 days after the yellow fever booster vaccination. These receptors were obtained from a young man who received the YFV17D yellow fever vaccine.

The chain employs TRBV5-1 and TRBJ1-4, with D perhaps matching TRBD1 (6 bases). Looked up from germline, CDR1 is SGHRS and CDR2 is YFSETQ. V shed 4 bases and J shed 8 bases, with 12 bases lying between them. The CDR3 sequence is 13 residues long. Here the CDR3 DNA reads TGCGCCAGCAGCCCGGGGGCGCGAGAAAAACTGTTTTTT. Translating gives CASSPGAREKLFF.

The CDR3: CSARENSNQPQHF. The CDR3 DNA sequence: TGCAGTGCTAGAGAGAATAGCAATCAGCCCCAGCATTTT. The chain is built from TRBV20-1 and TRBJ1-5, with no clear D. Trimming took off 0 bases at V and 0 bases at J, with 3 bases between the two ends. CDR3 length: 13 amino acids. Germline V gene sequence: CDR1 DFQATT, CDR2 SNEGSKA (reference sequence).

Remarks on this clonotype: One end of the junction varies from germline; a read error may be responsible. The chain uses TRBV20-1 and TRBJ2-7; D perhaps matches TRBD1 (7 bases). The CDR3 has 15 amino acids. Germline lookup yields CDR1 DFQATT and CDR2 SNEGSKA (reference sequence). The CDR3: CSSRGAGQRAYEQYF. The CDR3 DNA reads TGCAGTTCTAGAGGCGCGGGACAGAGGGCCTACGAGCAGTACTTC.

V usage is TRBV30 and J usage is TRBJ2-5, with a possible D match to TRBD1 (5 bases). Looked up from germline, CDR1 is GTSNPN and CDR2 is SVGIG (reference sequence). The CDR3 loop spans 15 amino acids. Between the trimmed V and J ends, which lost 5 bases and 5 bases, there was a span of 21 bases. The CDR3 sequence: CAWGRIGAQVETQYF. The CDR3 DNA is TGTGCCTGGGGTCGAATAGGGGCGCAGGTGGAGACCCAGTACTTC. Full variable domain (missing parts from reference TRBV30 and TRBJ2-5): SQTIHQWPATLVQPVGSPLSLECTVEGTSNPNLYWYRQAAGRGLQLLFYSVGIGQISSEVPQNLSASRPQDRQFILSSKKLLLSDSGFYLCAWGRIGAQVETQYFGPGTRLLVL.

The V gene is TRBV30, the J gene TRBJ2-6; no reliable D call. Germline lookup yields CDR1 GTSNPN and CDR2 SVGIG (reference sequence). V was clipped by 4 bases and J by 0 bases, with 10 bases between them. The CDR3 has 15 amino acids. The CDR3 spells CAWTLRGSGANVLTF. The CDR3 nucleotides are TGTGCCTGGACCCTACGTGGCTCTGGGGCCAACGTCCTGACTTTC.